The clone carrying this TCR beta chain was recorded many times. The entry originates in a study of glioma-infiltrating T cells. Amplification of TCR alpha and beta CDR3 regions from RNA used iRepertoire nested multiplex PCR. In TCRdb, the multiplex PCR reads were re-called with MiXCR into one record per CDR3 protein. This sample yields 300,000 to 450,000 distinct CDR3 sequences, of which less than 50% are seen a single time; about 12% belongs to the top ten. The TCR originated in a human donor with low-grade glioma or glioblastoma, undergoing nonglioma brain surgery, or in good health (not recorded which). The sample taken for sequencing was glioma tissue, nonneoplastic brain tissue, or PBMCs (not recorded which).

As DNA, the CDR3 is TGCATTCCCAGGCTCGCGATCTATGGCTACACCTTC. It is translated as CIPRLAIYGYTF. The chain employs TRBV20-1 and TRBJ1-2; D uncertain. The V gene's germline CDR1 is DFQATT and CDR2 SNEGSKA (reference sequence). This CDR3 comprises 12 residues.